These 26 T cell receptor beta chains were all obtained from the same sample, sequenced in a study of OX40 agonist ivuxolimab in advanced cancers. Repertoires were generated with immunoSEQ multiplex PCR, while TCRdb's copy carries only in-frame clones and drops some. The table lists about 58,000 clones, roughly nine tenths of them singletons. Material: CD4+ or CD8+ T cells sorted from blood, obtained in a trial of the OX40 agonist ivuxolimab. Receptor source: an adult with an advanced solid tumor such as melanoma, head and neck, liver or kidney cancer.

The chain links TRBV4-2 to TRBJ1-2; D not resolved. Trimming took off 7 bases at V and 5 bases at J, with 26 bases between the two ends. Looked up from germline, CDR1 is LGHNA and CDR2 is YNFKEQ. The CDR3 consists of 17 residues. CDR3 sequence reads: CASTRQPWDSEGYGYTF. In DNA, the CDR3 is TGTGCCAGCACCCGACAACCGTGGGATTCTGAAGGGTATGGCTACACCTTC.

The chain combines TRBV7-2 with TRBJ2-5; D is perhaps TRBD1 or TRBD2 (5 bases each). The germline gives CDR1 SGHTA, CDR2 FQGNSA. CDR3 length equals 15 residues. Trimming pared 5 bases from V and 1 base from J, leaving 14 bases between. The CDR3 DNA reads TGTGCCAGCAGCCTACCCGGGGCTACCCAAGAGACCCAGTACTTC. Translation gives CASSLPGATQETQYF.

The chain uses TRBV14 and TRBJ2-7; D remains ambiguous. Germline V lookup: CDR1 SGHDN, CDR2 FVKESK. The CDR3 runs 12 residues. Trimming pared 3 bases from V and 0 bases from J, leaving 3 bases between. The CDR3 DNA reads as TGTGCCAGCAGCCATACCTCCTACGAGCAGTACTTC. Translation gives CASSHTSYEQYF.

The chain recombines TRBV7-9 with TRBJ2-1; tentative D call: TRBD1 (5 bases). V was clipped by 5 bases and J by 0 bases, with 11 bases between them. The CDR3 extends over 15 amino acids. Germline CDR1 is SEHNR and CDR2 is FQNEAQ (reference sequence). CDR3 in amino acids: CASSAQGSSYNEQFF. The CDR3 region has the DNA TGTGCCAGCAGCGCCCAGGGTTCCTCCTACAATGAGCAGTTCTTC.

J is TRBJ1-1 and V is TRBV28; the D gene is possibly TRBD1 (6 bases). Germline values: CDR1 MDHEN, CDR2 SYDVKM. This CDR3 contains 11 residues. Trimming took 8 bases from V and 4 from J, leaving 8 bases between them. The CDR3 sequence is CASEGGTEAFF. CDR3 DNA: TGTGCCAGCGAAGGGGGCACTGAAGCTTTCTTT.

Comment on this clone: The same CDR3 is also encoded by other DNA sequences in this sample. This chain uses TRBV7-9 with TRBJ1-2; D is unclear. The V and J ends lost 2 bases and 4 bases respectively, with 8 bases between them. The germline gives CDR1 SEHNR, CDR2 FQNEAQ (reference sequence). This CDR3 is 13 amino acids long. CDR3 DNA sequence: TGTGCCAGCAGCTTACCGGGGTTCTATGGCTACACCTTC. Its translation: CASSLPGFYGYTF.

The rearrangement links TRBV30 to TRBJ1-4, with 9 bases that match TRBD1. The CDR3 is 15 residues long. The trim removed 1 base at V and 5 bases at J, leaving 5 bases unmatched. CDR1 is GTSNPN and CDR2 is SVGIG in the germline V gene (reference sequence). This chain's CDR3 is CAWSATGGPNEKLFF. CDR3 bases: TGTGCCTGGAGTGCCACAGGGGGCCCGAATGAAAAACTGTTTTTT.

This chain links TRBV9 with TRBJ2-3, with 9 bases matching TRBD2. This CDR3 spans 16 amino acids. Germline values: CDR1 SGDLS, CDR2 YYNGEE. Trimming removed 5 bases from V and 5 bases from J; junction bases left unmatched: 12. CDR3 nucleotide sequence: TGTGCCAGCAGAGGAGGCGTAGCGGGAGATCGAGATACGCAGTATTTT. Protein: CASRGGVAGDRDTQYF.

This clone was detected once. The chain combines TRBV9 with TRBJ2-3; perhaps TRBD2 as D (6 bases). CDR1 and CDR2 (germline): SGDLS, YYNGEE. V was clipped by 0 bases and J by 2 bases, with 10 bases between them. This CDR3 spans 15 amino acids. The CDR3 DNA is TGTGCCAGCAGCGTAGATGTAGCGGTCACAGATACGCAGTATTTT. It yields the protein CASSVDVAVTDTQYF.

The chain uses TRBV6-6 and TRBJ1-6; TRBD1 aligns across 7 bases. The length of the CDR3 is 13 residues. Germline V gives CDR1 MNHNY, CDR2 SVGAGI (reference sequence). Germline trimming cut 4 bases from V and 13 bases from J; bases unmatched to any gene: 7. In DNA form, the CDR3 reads TGTGCCAGCAGTTTCGGACAGGCTCGCCCCCTCCACTTT. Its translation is CASSFGQARPLHF.

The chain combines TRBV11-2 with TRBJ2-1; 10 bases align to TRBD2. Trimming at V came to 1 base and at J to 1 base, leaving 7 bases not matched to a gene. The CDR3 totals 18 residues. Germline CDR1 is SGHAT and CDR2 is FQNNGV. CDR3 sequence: CASSLGLAGVASYNEQFF. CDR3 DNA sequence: TGTGCCAGCAGCTTAGGGCTAGCGGGAGTTGCTTCCTACAATGAGCAGTTCTTC.

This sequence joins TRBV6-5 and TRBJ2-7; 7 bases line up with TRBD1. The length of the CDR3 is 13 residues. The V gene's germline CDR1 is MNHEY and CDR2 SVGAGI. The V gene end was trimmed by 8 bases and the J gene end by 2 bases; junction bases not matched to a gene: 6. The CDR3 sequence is CASSDRSTYEQYF. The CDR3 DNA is TGTGCCAGCTCGGACAGGTCCACCTACGAGCAGTACTTC.

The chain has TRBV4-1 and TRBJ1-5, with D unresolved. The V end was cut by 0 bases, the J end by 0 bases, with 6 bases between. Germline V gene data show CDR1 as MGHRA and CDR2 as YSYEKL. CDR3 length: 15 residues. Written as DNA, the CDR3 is TGCGCCAGCAGCCAAGATTGGTATAGCAATCAGCCCCAGCATTTT. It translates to CASSQDWYSNQPQHF.

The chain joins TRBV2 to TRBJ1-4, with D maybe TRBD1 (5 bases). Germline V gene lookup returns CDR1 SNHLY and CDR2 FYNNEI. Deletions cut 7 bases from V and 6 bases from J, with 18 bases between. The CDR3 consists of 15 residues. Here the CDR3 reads CASTGSFNKDEKLFF. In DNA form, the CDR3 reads TGTGCCAGCACAGGGAGCTTTAATAAGGATGAAAAACTGTTTTTT.

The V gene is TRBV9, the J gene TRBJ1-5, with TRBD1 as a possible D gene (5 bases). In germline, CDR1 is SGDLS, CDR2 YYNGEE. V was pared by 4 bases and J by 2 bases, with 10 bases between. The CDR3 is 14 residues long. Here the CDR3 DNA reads TGTGCCAGCAGCCCGCAAGGGGGCAATCAGCCCCAGCATTTT. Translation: CASSPQGGNQPQHF.

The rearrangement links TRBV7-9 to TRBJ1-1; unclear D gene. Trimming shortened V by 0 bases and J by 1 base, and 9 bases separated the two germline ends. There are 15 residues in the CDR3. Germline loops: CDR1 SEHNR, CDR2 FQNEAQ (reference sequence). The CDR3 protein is CASSLASGQNTEAFF. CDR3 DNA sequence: TGTGCCAGCAGCTTAGCCTCCGGGCAGAACACTGAAGCTTTCTTT.

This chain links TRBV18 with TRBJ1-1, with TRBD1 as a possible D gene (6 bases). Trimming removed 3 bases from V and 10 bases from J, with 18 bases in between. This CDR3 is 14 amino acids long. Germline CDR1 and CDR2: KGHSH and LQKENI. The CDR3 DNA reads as TGTGCCAGCTCACCCCCGAATCCAGGGGAGGCAGCTTTCTTT. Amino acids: CASSPPNPGEAAFF.

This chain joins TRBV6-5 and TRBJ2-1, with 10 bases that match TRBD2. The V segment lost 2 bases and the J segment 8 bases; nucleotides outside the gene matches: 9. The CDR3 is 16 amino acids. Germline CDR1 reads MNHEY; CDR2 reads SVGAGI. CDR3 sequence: CASSYAPAGGSDEQFF. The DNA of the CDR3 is TGTGCCAGCAGTTACGCCCCAGCGGGAGGGTCGGATGAGCAGTTCTTC.

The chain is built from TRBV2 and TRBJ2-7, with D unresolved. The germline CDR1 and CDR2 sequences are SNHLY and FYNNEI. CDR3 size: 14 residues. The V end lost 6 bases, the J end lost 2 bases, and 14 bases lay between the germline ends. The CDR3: CASSTLVWPYEQYV. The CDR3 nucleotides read TGTGCCAGCAGCACTCTTGTTTGGCCCTACGAGCAGTACGTC.

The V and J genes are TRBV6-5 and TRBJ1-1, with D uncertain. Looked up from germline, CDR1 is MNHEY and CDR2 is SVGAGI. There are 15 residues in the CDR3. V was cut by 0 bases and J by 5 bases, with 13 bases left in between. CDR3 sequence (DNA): TGTGCCAGCAGTTACTCCGATTTGGGCCAAACTGAAGCTTTCTTT. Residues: CASSYSDLGQTEAFF.

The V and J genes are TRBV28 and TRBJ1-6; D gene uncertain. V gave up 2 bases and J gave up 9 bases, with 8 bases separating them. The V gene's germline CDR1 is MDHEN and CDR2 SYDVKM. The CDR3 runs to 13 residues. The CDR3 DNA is TGTGCCAGCAGTTTAAGCGATCCTTCACCCCTCCACTTT. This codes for CASSLSDPSPLHF.

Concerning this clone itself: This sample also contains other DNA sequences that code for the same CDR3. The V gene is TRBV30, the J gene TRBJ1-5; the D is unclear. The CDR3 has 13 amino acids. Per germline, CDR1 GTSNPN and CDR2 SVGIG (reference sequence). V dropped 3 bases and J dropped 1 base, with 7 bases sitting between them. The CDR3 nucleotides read TGTGCCTGGAGGGGAGGGAGCAATCAGCCCCAGCATTTT. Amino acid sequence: CAWRGGSNQPQHF.

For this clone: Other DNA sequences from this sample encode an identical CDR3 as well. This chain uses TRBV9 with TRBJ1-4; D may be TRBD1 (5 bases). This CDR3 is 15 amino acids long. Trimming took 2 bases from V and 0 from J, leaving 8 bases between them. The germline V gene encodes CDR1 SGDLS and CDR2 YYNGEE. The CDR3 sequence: CASSVGGATNEKLFF. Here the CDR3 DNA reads TGTGCCAGCAGCGTGGGGGGAGCAACTAATGAAAAACTGTTTTTT.

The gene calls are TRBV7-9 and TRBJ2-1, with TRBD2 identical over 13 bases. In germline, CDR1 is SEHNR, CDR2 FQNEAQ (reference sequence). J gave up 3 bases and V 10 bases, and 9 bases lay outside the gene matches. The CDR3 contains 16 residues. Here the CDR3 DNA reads TGTGCCATTGCCGGGACTAGCGGGACGGTCTACAATGAGCAGTTCTTC. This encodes CAIAGTSGTVYNEQFF.

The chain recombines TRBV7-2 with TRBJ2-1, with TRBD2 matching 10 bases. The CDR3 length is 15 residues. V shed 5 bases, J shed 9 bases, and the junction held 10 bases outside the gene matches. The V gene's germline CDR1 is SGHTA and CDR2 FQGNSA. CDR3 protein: CASSPLASGSGEQFF. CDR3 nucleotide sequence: TGTGCCAGCAGCCCCCTTGCTAGCGGGAGTGGTGAGCAGTTCTTC.

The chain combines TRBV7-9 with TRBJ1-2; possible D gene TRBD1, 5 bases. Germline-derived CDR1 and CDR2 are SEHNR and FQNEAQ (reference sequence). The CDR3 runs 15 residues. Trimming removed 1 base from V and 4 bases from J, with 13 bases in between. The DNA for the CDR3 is TGTGCCAGCAGCTTAGGGGGCGGAGGGGTCTATGGCTACACCTTC. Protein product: CASSLGGGGVYGYTF.